The T cell receptor (beta chain) under discussion was sequenced for a study of cytomegalovirus exposure and HLA in healthy donors. General study points: An assumption of roughly uniform sequencing depth across donors underlay the presence/absence analyses. Later analysis identified several of the most significant clusters that appeared linked to common viral pathogens. In a later analysis, most CMV-associated TCR beta chains appeared HLA-restricted.

Donors had nominal health at sampling but likely had unrecorded immune exposures. This clone was observed a handful of times. Its antigen is still unknown. PCR involved 60 Vbeta and 13 Jbeta primers. Clones were read by immunoSEQ multiplex PCR, and TCRdb kept only the in-frame ones, dropping some. The table includes about 110,000 clones, about 74% detected once. The V and J ends lost 4 bases and 0 bases respectively, with 10 bases between them. Germline V gene data show CDR1 as KGHSH and CDR2 as LQKENI. The CDR3 runs 15 residues. The chain links TRBV18 to TRBJ1-3, with a weak D call TRBD1 (5 bases). The TCR was taken from a woman aged 35 to 49 in good health and CMV-seropositive. Source material: PBMCs. The chain's CDR3 is CASSQQGFSGNTIYF. The CDR3 coding sequence is TGTGCCAGCTCACAGCAGGGTTTCTCTGGAAACACCATATATTTT.